The clone carrying this TCR beta chain turned up a few times. Its target is unknown. The sample originates from a study of neoadjuvant anti-PD-1 for oral cavity cancer. The wider study: Before surgery, most patients got three to four biweekly 3 mg/kg nivolumab doses. Study-wide findings and caveats: Non-responders to neoadjuvant nivolumab had significantly more clonal PBMC T cells than responders. Pretreatment Treg/Th17 ratio correlated inversely with post-treatment tumor clonality.

The data were produced by immunoSEQ multiplex PCR, yet TCRdb's version contains in-frame clones alone and is incomplete. The sample yields about 16,000 clones, roughly 60% seen once. This CDR3 is built from 16 residues. CDR1 is MDHEN and CDR2 is SYDVKM in the germline V gene. Unmatched junction bases numbered 6, after V lost 1 base and J lost 2 bases. Stage II-IVA oral cavity squamous cell carcinoma was new and untreated by systemic or radiation therapy. V usage is TRBV28 and J usage is TRBJ2-5, with TRBD1 matching 8 bases. The source was PBMCs, collected before nivolumab (anti-PD-1) treatment. The sequence was collected from a person between 35 and 79 years old with oral cavity squamous cell carcinoma. This chain's CDR3 is CASSLLAQGAQETQYF. The CDR3 DNA is TGTGCCAGCAGTTTATTAGCCCAGGGGGCTCAAGAGACCCAGTACTTC.